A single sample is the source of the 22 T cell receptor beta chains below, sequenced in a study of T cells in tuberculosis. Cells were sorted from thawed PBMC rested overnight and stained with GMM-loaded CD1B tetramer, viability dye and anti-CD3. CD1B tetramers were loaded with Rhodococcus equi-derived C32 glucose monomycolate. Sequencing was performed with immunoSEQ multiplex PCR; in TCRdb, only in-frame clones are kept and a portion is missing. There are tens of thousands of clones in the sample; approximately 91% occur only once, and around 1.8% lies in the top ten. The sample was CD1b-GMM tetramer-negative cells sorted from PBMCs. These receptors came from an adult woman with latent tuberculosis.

DNA for the CDR3: TGTGCCAGCAGTCCCGGACAGGGTGGAATCTATGGCTACACCTTC. This translates into CASSPGQGGIYGYTF. This rearrangement joins TRBV28 to TRBJ1-2; 8 nucleotides match TRBD1. This CDR3 has 15 residues. V shed 5 bases, J shed 4 bases, and the junction held 9 bases outside the gene matches. Germline V gene data show CDR1 as MDHEN and CDR2 as SYDVKM.

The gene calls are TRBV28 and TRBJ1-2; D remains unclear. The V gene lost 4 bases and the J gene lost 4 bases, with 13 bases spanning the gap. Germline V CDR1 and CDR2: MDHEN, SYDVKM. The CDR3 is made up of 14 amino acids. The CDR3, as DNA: TGTGCCAGCAGTTCCGGTGTCTCACTCTATGGCTACACCTTC. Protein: CASSSGVSLYGYTF.

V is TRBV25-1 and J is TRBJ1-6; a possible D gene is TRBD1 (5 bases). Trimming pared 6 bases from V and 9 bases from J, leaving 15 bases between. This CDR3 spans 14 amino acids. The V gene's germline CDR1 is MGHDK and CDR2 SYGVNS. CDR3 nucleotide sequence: TGTGCCAGCAGCAATCGGGGGATGATTTCACCCCTCCACTTT. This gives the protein CASSNRGMISPLHF.

The CDR3 coding sequence is TGTGCCATCGCGGGGGGACTTGGAAACACCATATATTTT. As protein: CAIAGGLGNTIYF. This chain links TRBV6-1 with TRBJ1-3, with D tentatively TRBD1 (5 bases). The CDR3 length is 13 residues. The V gene's germline CDR1 is MNHNS and CDR2 SASEGT. Trimming took 10 bases from V and 3 from J, leaving 13 bases between them.

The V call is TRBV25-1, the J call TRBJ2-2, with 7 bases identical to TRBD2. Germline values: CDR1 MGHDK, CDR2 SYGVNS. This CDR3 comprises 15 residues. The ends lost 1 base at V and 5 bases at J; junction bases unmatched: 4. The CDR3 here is CASSESGGRTGELFF. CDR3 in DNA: TGTGCCAGCAGTGAATCGGGGGGAAGGACCGGGGAGCTGTTTTTT.

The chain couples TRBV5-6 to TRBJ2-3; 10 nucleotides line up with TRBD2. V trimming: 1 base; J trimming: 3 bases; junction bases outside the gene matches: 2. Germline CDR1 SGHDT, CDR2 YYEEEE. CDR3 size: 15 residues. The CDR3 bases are TGTGCCAGCAGCTTGAGCGGGGGGGCGACAGATACGCAGTATTTT. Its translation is CASSLSGGATDTQYF.

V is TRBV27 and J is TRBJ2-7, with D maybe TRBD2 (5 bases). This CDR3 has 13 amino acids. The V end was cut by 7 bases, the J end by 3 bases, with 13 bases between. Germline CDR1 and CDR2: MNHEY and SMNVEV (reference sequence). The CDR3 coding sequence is TGTGCCAGCAAAGTCAGCGGTGACTACGAGCAGTACTTC. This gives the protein CASKVSGDYEQYF.

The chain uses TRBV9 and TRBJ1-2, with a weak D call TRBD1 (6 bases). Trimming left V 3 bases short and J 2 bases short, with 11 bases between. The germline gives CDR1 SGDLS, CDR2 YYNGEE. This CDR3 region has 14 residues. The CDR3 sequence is CASSAQGGNYGYTF. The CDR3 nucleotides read TGTGCCAGCAGCGCCCAAGGGGGAAACTATGGCTACACCTTC.

CDR3 residues: CARGPADRGRQKETQYF. In DNA, the CDR3 is TGCGCCAGGGGGCCCGCGGACAGGGGTCGGCAGAAAGAGACCCAGTACTTC. The rearrangement uses TRBV5-1 and TRBJ2-5, with 9 bases lining up with TRBD1. Losses at the gene ends were 8 bases for V and 3 bases for J; bases not matched to a gene: 17. Germline V gives CDR1 SGHRS, CDR2 YFSETQ. This CDR3 spans 17 amino acids.

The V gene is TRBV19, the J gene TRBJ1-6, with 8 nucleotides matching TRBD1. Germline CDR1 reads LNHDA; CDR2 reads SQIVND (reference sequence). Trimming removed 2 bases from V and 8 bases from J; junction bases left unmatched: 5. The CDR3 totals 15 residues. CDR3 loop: CASSIFGQGDSPLHF. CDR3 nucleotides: TGTGCCAGTAGTATATTCGGACAGGGTGATTCACCCCTCCACTTT.

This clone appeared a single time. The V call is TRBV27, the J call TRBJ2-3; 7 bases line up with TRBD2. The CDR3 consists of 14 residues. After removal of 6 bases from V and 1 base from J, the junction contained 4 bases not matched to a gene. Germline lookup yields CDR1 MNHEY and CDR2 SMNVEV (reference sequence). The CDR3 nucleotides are TGTGCCAGCAGATTGGCGGGGGGCACAGATACGCAGTATTTT. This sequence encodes CASRLAGGTDTQYF.

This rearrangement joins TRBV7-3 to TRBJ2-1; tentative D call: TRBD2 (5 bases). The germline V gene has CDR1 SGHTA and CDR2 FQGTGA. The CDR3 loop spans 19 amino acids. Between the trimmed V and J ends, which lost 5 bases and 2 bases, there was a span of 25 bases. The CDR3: CASSVEGPRRFSTYNEQFF. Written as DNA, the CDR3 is TGTGCCAGCAGCGTTGAAGGGCCTAGGAGGTTTTCCACCTACAATGAGCAGTTCTTC.

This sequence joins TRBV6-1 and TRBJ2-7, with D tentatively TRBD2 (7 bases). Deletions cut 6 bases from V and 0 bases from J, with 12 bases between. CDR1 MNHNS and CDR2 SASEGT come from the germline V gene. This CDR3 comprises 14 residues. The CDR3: CASRGGAPSYEQYF. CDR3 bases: TGTGCCAGCAGGGGGGGGGCCCCCTCCTACGAGCAGTACTTC.

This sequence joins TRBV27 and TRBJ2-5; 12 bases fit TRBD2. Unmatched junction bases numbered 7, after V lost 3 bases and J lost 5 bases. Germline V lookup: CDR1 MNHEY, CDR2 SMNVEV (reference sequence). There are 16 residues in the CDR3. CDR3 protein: CASSLWASGGAETQYF. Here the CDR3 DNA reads TGTGCCAGCAGTTTGTGGGCTAGCGGGGGGGCCGAGACCCAGTACTTC.

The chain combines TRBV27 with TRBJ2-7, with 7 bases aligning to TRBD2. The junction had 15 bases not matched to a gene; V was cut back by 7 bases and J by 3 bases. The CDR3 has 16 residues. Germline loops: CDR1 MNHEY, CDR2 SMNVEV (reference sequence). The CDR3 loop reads CASNSPASRGNYEQYV. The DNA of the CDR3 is TGTGCCAGCAATTCCCCGGCCTCGCGGGGGAACTACGAGCAGTACGTC.

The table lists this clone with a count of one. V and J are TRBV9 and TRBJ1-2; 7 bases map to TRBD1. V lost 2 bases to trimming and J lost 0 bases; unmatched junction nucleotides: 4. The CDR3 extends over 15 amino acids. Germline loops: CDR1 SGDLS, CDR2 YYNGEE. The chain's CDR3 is CASSVGTASNYGYTF. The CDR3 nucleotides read TGTGCCAGCAGCGTGGGGACAGCCTCTAACTATGGCTACACCTTC.

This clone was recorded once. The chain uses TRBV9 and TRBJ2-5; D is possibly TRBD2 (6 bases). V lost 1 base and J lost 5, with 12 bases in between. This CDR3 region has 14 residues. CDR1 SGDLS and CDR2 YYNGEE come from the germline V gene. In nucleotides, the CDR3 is TGTGCCAGCAGCGTATCCGGGGCGGGGGAGACCCAGTACTTC. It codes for CASSVSGAGETQYF.

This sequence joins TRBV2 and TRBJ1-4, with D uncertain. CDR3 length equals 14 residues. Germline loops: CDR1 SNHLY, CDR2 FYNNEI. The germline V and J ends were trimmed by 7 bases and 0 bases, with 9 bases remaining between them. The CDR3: CASIRDSTNEKLFF. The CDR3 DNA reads TGTGCCAGCATCCGAGACTCAACTAATGAAAAACTGTTTTTT.

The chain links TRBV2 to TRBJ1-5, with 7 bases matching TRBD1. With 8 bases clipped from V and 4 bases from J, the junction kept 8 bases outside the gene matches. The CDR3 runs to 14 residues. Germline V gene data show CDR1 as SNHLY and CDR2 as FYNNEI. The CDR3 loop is CASAPGQINQPQHF. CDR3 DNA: TGTGCCAGCGCCCCGGGACAGATTAATCAGCCCCAGCATTTT.

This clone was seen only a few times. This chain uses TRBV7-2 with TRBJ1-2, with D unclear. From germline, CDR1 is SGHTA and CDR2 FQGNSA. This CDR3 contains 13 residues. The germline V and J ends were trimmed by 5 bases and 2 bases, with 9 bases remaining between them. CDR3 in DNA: TGTGCCAGCAGCCGACGGGTCAACTATGGCTACACCTTC. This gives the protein CASSRRVNYGYTF.

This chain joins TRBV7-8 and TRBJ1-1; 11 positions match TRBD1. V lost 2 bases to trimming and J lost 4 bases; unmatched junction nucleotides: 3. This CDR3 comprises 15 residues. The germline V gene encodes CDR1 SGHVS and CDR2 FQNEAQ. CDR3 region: CASSLWGTGGTEAFF. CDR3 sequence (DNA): TGTGCCAGCAGCTTATGGGGGACAGGGGGCACTGAAGCTTTCTTT.

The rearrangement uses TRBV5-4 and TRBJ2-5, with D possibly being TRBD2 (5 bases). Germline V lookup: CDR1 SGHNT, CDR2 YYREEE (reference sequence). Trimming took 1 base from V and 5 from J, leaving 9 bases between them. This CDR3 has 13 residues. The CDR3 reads CASSLLGVETQYF. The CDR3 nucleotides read TGTGCCAGCAGCTTGCTCGGGGTGGAGACCCAGTACTTC. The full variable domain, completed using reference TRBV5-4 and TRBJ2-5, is ETGVTQSPTHLIKTRGQQVTLRCSSQSGHNTVSWYQQALGQGPQFIFQYYREEENGRGNFPPRFSGLQFPNYSSELNVNALELDDSALYLCASSLLGVETQYFGPGTRLLVL.